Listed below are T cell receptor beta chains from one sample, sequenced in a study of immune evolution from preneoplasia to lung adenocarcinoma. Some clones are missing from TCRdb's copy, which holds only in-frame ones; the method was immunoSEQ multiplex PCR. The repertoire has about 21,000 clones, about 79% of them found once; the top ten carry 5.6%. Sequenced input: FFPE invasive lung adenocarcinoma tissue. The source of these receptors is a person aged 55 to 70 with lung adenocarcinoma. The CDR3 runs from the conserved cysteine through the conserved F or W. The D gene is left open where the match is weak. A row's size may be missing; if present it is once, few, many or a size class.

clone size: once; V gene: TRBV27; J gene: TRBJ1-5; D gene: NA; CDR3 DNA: TGTGCCAGCAGTCCGACAGCTTATAGCAATCAGCCCCAGCATTTT; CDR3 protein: CASSPTAYSNQPQHF
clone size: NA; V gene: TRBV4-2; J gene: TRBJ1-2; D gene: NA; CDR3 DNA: TGTGCCAGCAGCTTGTCCCAGGGCGGATCCTATGGCTACACCTTC; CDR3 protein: CASSLSQGGSYGYTF
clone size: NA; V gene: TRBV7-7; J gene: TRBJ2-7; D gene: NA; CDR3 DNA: TGTGCCAGCAGTCCCCAGGCGTCCCGCGAGCAGTACTTC; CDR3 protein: CASSPQASREQYF
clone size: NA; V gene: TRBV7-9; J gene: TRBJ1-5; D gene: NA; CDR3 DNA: TGTGCCAGCAGTTCAGGTAGCAATCAGCCCCAGCATTTT; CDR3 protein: CASSSGSNQPQHF
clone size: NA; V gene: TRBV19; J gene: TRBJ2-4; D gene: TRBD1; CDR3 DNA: TGTGCCAGTAGTGCGAGGACAGGGTTCGGCGGGGCTAACATTCAGTACTTC; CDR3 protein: CASSARTGFGGANIQYF
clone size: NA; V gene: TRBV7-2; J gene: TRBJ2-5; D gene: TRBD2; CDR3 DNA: TGTGCCAGCAGCTTGGGTGCGGGAGGACACCAAGAGACCCAGTACTTC; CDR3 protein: CASSLGAGGHQETQYF
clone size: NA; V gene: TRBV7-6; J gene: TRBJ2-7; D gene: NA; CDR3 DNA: TGTGCCAGCAGCTTAGCTACATTACGCGAGCAGTACTTC; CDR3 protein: CASSLATLREQYF
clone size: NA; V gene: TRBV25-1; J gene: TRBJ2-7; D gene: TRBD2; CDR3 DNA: TGTGCCAGCAGTGATTTTAGCAAGCGGGAGTCTGGCGAGCAGTACTTC; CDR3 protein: CASSDFSKRESGEQYF
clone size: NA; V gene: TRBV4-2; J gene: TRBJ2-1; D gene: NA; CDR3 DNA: TGTGCCAGCAGCCAAGGTGGGTCTAGCACTGAGCAGTTCTTC; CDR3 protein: CASSQGGSSTEQFF
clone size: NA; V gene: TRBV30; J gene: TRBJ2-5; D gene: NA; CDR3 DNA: TGTGCCTGGAGTGTGGGTTATAGGGAGACCCAGTACTTC; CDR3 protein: CAWSVGYRETQYF
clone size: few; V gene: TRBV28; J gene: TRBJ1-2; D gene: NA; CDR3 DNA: TGTGCCAGCAGTTTTAGGTCGAACTATGGCTACACCTTC; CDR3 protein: CASSFRSNYGYTF
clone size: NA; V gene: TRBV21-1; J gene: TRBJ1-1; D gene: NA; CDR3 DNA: TGTGCCAGCAGAACTGGGGGACCTGAAGCTTTCTTT; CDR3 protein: CASRTGGPEAFF
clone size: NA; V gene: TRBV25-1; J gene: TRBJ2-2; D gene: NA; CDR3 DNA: TGTGCCAGCAGTGAATCGGGCTGGGGGGAGCTGTTTTTT; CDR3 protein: CASSESGWGELFF
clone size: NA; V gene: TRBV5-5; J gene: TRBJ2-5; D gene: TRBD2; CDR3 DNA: TGTGCCAGCAGCCTCCATAGCGGGAGTGATATAGAGACCCAGTACTTC; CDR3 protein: CASSLHSGSDIETQYF
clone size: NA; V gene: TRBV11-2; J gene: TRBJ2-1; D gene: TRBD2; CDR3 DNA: TGTGCCAGCACCTACCAGACGTTGGGAGGGTCCAATGAGCAGTTCTTC; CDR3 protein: CASTYQTLGGSNEQFF
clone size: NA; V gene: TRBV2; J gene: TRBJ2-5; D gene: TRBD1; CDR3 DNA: TGTGCCAGCAGCCCAACGGGACAGGCGAATCAAGAGACCCAGTACTTC; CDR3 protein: CASSPTGQANQETQYF
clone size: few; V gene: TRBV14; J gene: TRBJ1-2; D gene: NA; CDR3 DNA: TGTGCCAGCAGCAAAACGAGCTATGGCTACACCTTC; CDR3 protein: CASSKTSYGYTF
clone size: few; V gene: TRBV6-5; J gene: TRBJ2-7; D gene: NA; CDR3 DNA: TGTGCCAGCAGTTACCTCCACGAGGGAAACTACGAGCAGTACTTC; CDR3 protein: CASSYLHEGNYEQYF
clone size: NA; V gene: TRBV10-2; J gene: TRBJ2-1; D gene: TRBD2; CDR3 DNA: TGCGCCAGTACATTAGCGGGAGGTTACAATGAGCAGTTCTTC; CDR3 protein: CASTLAGGYNEQFF
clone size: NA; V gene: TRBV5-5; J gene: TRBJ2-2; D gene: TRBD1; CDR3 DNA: TGTGCCAGCAGCTTGGGGACAGGGGTCTTAGCCGGGGAGCTGTTTTTT; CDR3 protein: CASSLGTGVLAGELFF
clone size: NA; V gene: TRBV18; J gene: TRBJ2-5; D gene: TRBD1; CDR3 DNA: TGTGCCAGCTCACCACAACAGGGGGAGACCCAGTACTTC; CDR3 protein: CASSPQQGETQYF
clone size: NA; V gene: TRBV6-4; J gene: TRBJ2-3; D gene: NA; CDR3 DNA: TGTGCCAGCAGTGACTCGACCACAGATACGCAGTATTTT; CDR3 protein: CASSDSTTDTQYF
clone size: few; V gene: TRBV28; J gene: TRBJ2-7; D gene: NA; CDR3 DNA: TGTGCCAGCAGTCAGAACTACGAGCAGTACTTC; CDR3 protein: CASSQNYEQYF
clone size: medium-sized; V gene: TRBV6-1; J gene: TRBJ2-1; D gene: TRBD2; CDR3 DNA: TGTGCCAGCAGTGAACTAGCGGGAGCGCACAATGAGCAGTTCTTC; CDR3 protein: CASSELAGAHNEQFF
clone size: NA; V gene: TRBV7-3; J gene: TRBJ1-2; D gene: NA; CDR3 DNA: TGTGCCAGCAGCTTCACGGAGGGCCGCTATGGCTACACCTTC; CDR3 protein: CASSFTEGRYGYTF
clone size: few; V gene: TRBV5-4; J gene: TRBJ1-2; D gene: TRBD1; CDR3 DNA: TGTGCCAGCAGCTTGGCGGACAGGGCTGGCTACACCTTC; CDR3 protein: CASSLADRAGYTF
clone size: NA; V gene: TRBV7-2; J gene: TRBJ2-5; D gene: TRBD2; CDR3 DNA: TGTGCCAGCAGCAAGGGACTAGCGGGAGGGCGAGAGACCCAGTACTTC; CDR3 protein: CASSKGLAGGRETQYF
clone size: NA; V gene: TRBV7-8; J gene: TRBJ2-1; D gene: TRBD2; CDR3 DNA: TGTGCCAGCAGCCCCCAGGCTAGCGGGACCTACAATGAGCAGTTCTTC; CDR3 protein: CASSPQASGTYNEQFF
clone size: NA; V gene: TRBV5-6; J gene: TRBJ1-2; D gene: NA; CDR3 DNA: TGTGCCAGCAGCTTGGTGCAGGGTAGAGGCTACACCTTC; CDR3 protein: CASSLVQGRGYTF
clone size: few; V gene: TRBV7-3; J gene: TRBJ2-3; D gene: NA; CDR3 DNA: TGTGCCAGCAGCTCGTACGTGTCAGATACGCAGTATTTT; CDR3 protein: CASSSYVSDTQYF
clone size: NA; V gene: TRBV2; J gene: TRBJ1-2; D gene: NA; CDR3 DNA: TGTGCCAGCACCGAATCCAGGTTGGGCTACACCTTC; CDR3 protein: CASTESRLGYTF
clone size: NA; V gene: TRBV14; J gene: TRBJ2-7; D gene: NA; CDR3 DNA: TGTGCCAGCAGCCCGGGACACTTCTCCTACGAGCAGTACTTC; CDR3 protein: CASSPGHFSYEQYF
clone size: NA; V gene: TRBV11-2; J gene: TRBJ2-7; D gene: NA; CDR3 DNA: TGTGCCAGCAGCCACCCGGGAGCGTACTCCTACGAGCAGTACTTC; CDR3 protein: CASSHPGAYSYEQYF
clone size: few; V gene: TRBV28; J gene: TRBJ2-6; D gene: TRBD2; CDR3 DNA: TGTGCCAGCAGTTTAAGGCGCGGGAGGGCCAAGGTTTCTGGGGCCAACGTCCTGACTTTC; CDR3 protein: CASSLRRGRAKVSGANVLTF
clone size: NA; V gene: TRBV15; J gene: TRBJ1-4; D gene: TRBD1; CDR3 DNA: TGTGCCACCAGCAGAGGAACAGGGGGTAATGAAAAACTGTTTTTT; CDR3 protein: CATSRGTGGNEKLFF
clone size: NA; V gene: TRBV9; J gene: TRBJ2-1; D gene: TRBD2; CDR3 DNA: TGTGCCAGCAGCCCTAGCGGGAGGGCCGCTCATGAGCAGTTCTTC; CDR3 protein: CASSPSGRAAHEQFF
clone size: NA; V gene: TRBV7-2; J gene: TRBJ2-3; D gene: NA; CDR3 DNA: TGTGCCAGCAGCTTAATTACAGGAAGCACAGATACGCAGTATTTT; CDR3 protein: CASSLITGSTDTQYF
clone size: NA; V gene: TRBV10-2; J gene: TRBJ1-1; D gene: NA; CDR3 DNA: TGCGCCACCGGACAAAGGAACACTGAAGCTTTCTTT; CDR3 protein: CATGQRNTEAFF
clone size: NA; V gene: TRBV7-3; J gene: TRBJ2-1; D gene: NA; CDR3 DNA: TGTGCCAGCAGCCCCCCCCAGGGTGAGCAGTTCTTC; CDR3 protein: CASSPPQGEQFF
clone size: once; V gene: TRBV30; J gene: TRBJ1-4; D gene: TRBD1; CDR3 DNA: TGTGCCTGGAGGGCCCGGACAGGGGGTGCTCAAAAACTGTTTTTT; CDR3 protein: CAWRARTGGAQKLFF
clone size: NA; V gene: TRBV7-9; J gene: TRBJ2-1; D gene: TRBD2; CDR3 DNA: TGTGCCAGCCTAACTAGCGGGAGTAAGGATGAGCAGTTCTTC; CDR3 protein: CASLTSGSKDEQFF
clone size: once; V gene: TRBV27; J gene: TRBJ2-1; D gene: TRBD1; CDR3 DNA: TGTGCCAGCAGTTTATTTGACAGGGGCATGGGACAGCAGTTCTTC; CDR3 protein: CASSLFDRGMGQQFF
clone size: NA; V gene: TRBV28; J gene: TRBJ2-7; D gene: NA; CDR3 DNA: TGTGCCAGCAGTTCCCCCCAGCAGAGGGGACTCTACGAGCAGTACTTC; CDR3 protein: CASSSPQQRGLYEQYF
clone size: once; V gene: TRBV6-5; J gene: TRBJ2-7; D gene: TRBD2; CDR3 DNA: TGTGCCAGCAGATTAGCGGGCGCCTACGAGCAGTACTTC; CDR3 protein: CASRLAGAYEQYF
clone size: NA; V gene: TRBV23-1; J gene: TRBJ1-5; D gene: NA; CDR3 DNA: TGCGCCAGCAGTCAATCGTTGGGGGCACAGCCCCAGCATTTT; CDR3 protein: CASSQSLGAQPQHF
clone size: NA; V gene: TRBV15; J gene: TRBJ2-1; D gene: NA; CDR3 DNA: TGTGCCACCACCCCGGGAGATTACAATGAGCAGTTCTTC; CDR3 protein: CATTPGDYNEQFF
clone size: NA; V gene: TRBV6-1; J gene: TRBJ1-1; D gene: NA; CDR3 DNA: TGTGCCAGCAGTGAATCCGAGGAGAACACTGAAGCTTTCTTT; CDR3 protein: CASSESEENTEAFF
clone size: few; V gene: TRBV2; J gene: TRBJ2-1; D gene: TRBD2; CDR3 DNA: TGTGCCAGCAGTGAACATAGCGGGAGGGCCGGATCCTACAATGAGCAGTTCTTC; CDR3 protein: CASSEHSGRAGSYNEQFF
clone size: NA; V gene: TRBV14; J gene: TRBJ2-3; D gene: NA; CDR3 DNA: TGTGCCAGCAGCCAAGGGGTACTTCCCACAGATACGCAGTATTTT; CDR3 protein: CASSQGVLPTDTQYF
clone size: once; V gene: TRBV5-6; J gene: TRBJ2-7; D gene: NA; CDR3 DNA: TGTGCCAGCAGCTTGACAGGATACTACGAGCAGTACTTC; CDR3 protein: CASSLTGYYEQYF
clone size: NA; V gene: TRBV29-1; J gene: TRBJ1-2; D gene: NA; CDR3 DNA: TGCAGCGTTGGCGGTTATGGCTACACCTTC; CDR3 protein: CSVGGYGYTF
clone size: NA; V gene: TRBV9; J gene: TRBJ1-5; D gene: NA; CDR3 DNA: TGTGCCAGCAGCGTAGGATCGGGGGATCAGCCCCAGCATTTT; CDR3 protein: CASSVGSGDQPQHF
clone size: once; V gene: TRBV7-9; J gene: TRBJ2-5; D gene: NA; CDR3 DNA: TGTGCCAGCAGCTTAAACGTTGTGGGGGAGACCCAGTACTTC; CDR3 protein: CASSLNVVGETQYF
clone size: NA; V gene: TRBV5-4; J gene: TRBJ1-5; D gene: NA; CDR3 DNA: TGTGCCAGCAGCTCCCCCGAGAATAACAATCAGCCCCAGCATTTT; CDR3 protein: CASSSPENNNQPQHF
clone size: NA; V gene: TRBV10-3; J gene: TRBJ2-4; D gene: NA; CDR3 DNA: TGTGCCATCAGTGGAGGGCAGGGGCCGTTGAACATTCAGTACTTC; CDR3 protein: CAISGGQGPLNIQYF
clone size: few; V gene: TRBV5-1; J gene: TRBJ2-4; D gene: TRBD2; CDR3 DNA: TGCGCCAGCAGCATAGGGACTAGCGGGAGTCAGTCCAAAAACATTCAGTACTTC; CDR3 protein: CASSIGTSGSQSKNIQYF
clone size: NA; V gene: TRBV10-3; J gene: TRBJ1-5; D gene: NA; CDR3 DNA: TGTGCCATCAGTGCGAGGGCAGGGCGGGAGGGTCAGCCCCAGCATTTT; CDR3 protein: CAISARAGREGQPQHF